The 16 T cell receptor beta chains below come from one sample, sequenced in a study of blood T cell repertoires in COVID-19. Sequencing used immunoSEQ multiplex PCR; TCRdb keeps in-frame clones, though not all of them. Among about 190,000 clones listed, approximately 88% were seen once. The material sequenced was peripheral blood. The receptors were gathered from a middle-aged man with acute or convalescent COVID-19.

The chain couples TRBV11-2 to TRBJ1-2, with TRBD1 identical over 9 bases. The length of the CDR3 is 15 residues. Germline V gene lookup returns CDR1 SGHAT and CDR2 FQNNGV. With V trimmed by 2 bases and J by 2 bases, 3 bases remained unmatched. This CDR3 is CASSLTGGANYGYTF. For the CDR3, the DNA is TGTGCCAGCAGCTTAACAGGGGGCGCGAACTATGGCTACACCTTC.

The chain joins TRBV10-1 to TRBJ2-7; tentative D call: TRBD2 (6 bases). Trimming stripped 0 bases from V and 0 bases from J, with 15 bases between. Looked up from germline, CDR1 is WNHNN and CDR2 is SYGVQD (reference sequence). The CDR3 contains 17 residues. CDR3 protein: CASSESSGVGSSYEQYF. CDR3 sequence (DNA): TGCGCCAGCAGTGAGTCTTCGGGGGTCGGAAGCTCCTACGAGCAGTACTTC.

This rearrangement joins TRBV28 to TRBJ2-7; unclear D gene. This CDR3 has 14 residues. CDR1 is MDHEN, CDR2 SYDVKM, per germline. Trimming took 10 bases from V and 0 from J, leaving 16 bases between them. The CDR3 bases are TGTGCCACCACTCGGCAGGCCCTCTCCTACGAGCAGTACTTC. Translation: CATTRQALSYEQYF.

The rearrangement links TRBV11-2 to TRBJ2-5, with a possible D match to TRBD2 (6 bases). Trimming pared 0 bases from V and 4 bases from J, leaving 21 bases between. CDR3 size: 18 residues. Per the germline V gene, CDR1 is SGHAT and CDR2 is FQNNGV. CDR3 in amino acids: CASSLEPIGRLRGETQYF. CDR3 DNA: TGTGCCAGCAGCTTAGAGCCTATAGGACGTCTGCGGGGAGAGACCCAGTACTTC. The full variable domain, in which reference TRBV11-2 and TRBJ2-5 provide the parts outside the CDR3, is EAGVAQSPRYKIIEKRQSVAFWCNPISGHATLYWYQQILGQGPKLLIQFQNNGVVDDSQLPKDRFSAERLKGVDSTLKIQPAKLEDSAVYLCASSLEPIGRLRGETQYFGPGTRLLVL.

The V gene is TRBV25-1, the J gene TRBJ2-3; 8 bases agree with TRBD1. The CDR3 extends over 14 amino acids. The trim removed 6 bases at V and 5 bases at J, leaving 7 bases unmatched. The germline V gene encodes CDR1 MGHDK and CDR2 SYGVNS. CDR3 in DNA: TGTGCCAGCAGAGGGACAGGAGGGAAAGATACGCAGTATTTT. It specifies CASRGTGGKDTQYF. The full variable domain, its missing parts supplied by reference TRBV25-1 and TRBJ2-3, is EADIYQTPRYLVIGTGKKITLECSQTMGHDKMYWYQQDPGMELHLIHYSYGVNSTEKGDLSSESTVSRIRTEHFPLTLESARPSHTSQYLCASRGTGGKDTQYFGPGTRLTVL.

The chain employs TRBV5-1 and TRBJ1-4; 8 bases are shared with TRBD1. The CDR3 has 15 amino acids. Trimming cost V 4 bases and J 4 bases; bases outside gene matches: 6. Looked up from germline, CDR1 is SGHRS and CDR2 is YFSETQ. CDR3 DNA sequence: TGCGCCAGCAGCACCTCAGGGGGCCTTAATGAAAAACTGTTTTTT. It translates to CASSTSGGLNEKLFF.

The chain recombines TRBV9 with TRBJ2-1; TRBD1 is a possible D gene (6 bases). Trimming took 5 bases from V and 2 from J, leaving 14 bases between them. The CDR3 runs 15 residues. Germline V gene lookup returns CDR1 SGDLS and CDR2 YYNGEE. CDR3 loop: CASSLTGVPYNEQFF. CDR3 in DNA: TGTGCCAGCAGTTTGACAGGAGTCCCCTACAATGAGCAGTTCTTC.

The chain uses TRBV10-3 and TRBJ2-7; 7 nucleotides line up with TRBD1. Germline V gives CDR1 ENHRY, CDR2 SYGVKD. J gave up 3 bases and V 6 bases, and 8 bases lay outside the gene matches. The CDR3 spans 14 residues. Here the CDR3 DNA reads TGTGCCATCAGGGCCGGGACAGAGAACTACGAGCAGTACTTC. Amino acids: CAIRAGTENYEQYF.

The genes are TRBV18 and TRBJ1-2, with 12 bases that match TRBD1. V trimming: 3 bases; J trimming: 7 bases; junction bases outside the gene matches: 6. Germline values: CDR1 KGHSH, CDR2 LQKENI. The CDR3 totals 15 residues. The CDR3 here is CASSPQGQGASGYTF. CDR3 nucleotides: TGTGCCAGCTCACCCCAGGGACAGGGGGCGAGTGGCTACACCTTC.

The chain combines TRBV4-3 with TRBJ2-1, with D possibly TRBD2 on 7 matching bases. The V gene lost 0 bases and the J gene lost 0 bases, with 12 bases spanning the gap. Germline V gives CDR1 LGHNA, CDR2 YSLEER. The CDR3 has 17 amino acids. The CDR3, as DNA: TGCGCCAGCAGCCAAGATCCCCGGGGGGCCTCCTACAATGAGCAGTTCTTC. Amino acids: CASSQDPRGASYNEQFF.

This chain connects TRBV3-1 (or the pseudogene TRBV3-2) to TRBJ1-6, with 9 nucleotides matching TRBD1. V shed 4 bases, J shed 2 bases, and the junction held 15 bases outside the gene matches. CDR1 and CDR2 (germline): LGHDT, YNNKEL (reference sequence). The CDR3 loop spans 20 amino acids. The CDR3 DNA is TGTGCCAGCAGCCTAGGAGGGGACAGGGAACCTTTCACCTATAATTCACCCCTCCACTTT. Its protein product is CASSLGGDREPFTYNSPLHF.

The chain recombines TRBV6-5 with TRBJ2-1; D may be TRBD2 (6 bases). V gave up 8 bases and J gave up 7 bases, with 12 bases separating them. CDR1 and CDR2 (germline): MNHEY, SVGAGI. CDR3 length: 12 amino acids. The CDR3 DNA sequence: TGTGCCAGCGGGGGGAGGCGGAATGAGCAGTTCTTC. Translation: CASGGRRNEQFF.

CDR3 nucleotides: TGTGCCAGCTCACAACTCCTAAATGAAAAACTGTTTTTT. Residues: CASSQLLNEKLFF. The chain recombines TRBV18 with TRBJ1-4; D call uncertain. Looked up from germline, CDR1 is KGHSH and CDR2 is LQKENI. This CDR3 has 13 residues. V lost 4 bases to trimming and J lost 5 bases, with 8 bases between them. Based on the CDR3 plus reference TRBV18 and TRBJ1-4, the full variable domain is NAGVMQNPRHLVRRRGQEARLRCSPMKGHSHVYWYRQLPEEGLKFMVYLQKENIIDESGMPKERFSAEFPKEGPSILRIQQVVRGDSAAYFCASSQLLNEKLFFGSGTQLSVL.

The J gene is TRBJ2-3, the V gene TRBV28, with D unclear. V was cut by 3 bases and J by 2 bases, with 6 bases left in between. The CDR3 runs 13 residues. Per the germline V gene, CDR1 is MDHEN and CDR2 is SYDVKM. CDR3 residues: CASSLSFTDTQYF. Written as DNA, the CDR3 is TGTGCCAGCAGTTTGTCCTTCACAGATACGCAGTATTTT.

Only a few counts were recorded for this clone. The V call is TRBV6-1, the J call TRBJ2-7; 11 nucleotides align to TRBD1. J gave up 2 bases and V 2 bases, and 2 bases lay outside the gene matches. The length of the CDR3 is 15 residues. Germline lookup yields CDR1 MNHNS and CDR2 SASEGT. This chain's CDR3 is CASSESGQGAYEQYF. CDR3 in DNA: TGTGCCAGCAGTGAATCGGGACAGGGGGCCTACGAGCAGTACTTC.

This clone came up once. CDR3 amino acids: CASSLLANTGELFF. The CDR3 DNA is TGTGCCAGCAGCCTACTGGCGAACACCGGGGAGCTGTTTTTT. The chain joins TRBV14 to TRBJ2-2; D unresolved. The CDR3 extends over 14 amino acids. Germline V gene sequence: CDR1 SGHDN, CDR2 FVKESK. The V end was cut by 4 bases, the J end by 0 bases, with 6 bases between. Combining the CDR3 with reference TRBV14 and TRBJ2-2 gives the whole variable domain EAGVTQFPSHSVIEKGQTVTLRCDPISGHDNLYWYRRVMGKEIKFLLHFVKESKQDESGMPNNRFLAERTGGTYSTLKVQPAELEDSGVYFCASSLLANTGELFFGEGSRLTVL.